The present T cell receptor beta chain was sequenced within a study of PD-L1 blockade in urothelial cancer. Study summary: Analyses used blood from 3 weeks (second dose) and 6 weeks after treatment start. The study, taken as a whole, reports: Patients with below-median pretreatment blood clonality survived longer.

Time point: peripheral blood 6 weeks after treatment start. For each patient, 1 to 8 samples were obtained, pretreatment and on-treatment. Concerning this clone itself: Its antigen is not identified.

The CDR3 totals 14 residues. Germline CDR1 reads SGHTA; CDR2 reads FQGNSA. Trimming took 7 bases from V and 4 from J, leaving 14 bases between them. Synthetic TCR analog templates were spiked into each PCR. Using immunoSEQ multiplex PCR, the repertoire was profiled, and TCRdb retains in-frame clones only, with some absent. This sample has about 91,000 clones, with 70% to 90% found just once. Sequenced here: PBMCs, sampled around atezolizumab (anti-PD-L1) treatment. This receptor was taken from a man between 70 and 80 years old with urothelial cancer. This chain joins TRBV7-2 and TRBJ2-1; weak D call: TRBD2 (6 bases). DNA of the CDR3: TGTGCCAGCACTGGGGGGTCTCTGTACAATGAGCAGTTCTTC. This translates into CASTGGSLYNEQFF.